What follows describes a single TCR beta chain. Its antigen is as yet unknown. Study results and limitations: Tumor Treg TCRs overlapped most with tumor naive CD4+ cells. The TCR gene usage of tumor memory CD4+ T cells clustered together with blood and lymph node memory CD4+ cells and with lymph node naive CD4+ cells. The larger cohort examined one V-J beta rearrangement, not whole repertoires.

This CDR3 comprises 11 residues. Trimming shortened V by 0 bases and J by 7 bases, and 3 bases separated the two germline ends. In germline, CDR1 is LGHNA, CDR2 YNFKEQ. Treg sorting used a CD4+CD25+CD127-/low gate. Using its own MiXCR run on the 5' RACE reads, TCRdb lists one record per CDR3 protein. This table holds 5,500 to 8,000 distinct CDR3 sequences, approximately 70% found once. The sequence was obtained from a female donor with breast cancer. The chain couples TRBV4-2 to TRBJ2-5, with D hard to call. The sample was tumor-infiltrating Tregs sorted from the breast tumor. The DNA of the CDR3 is TGTGCCAGCAGCCAAGATCGGACCCAGTACTTC. Residues: CASSQDRTQYF.